The 13 T cell receptor beta chains below all came from one sample that was sequenced in a study of blood T cell repertoires in COVID-19. The protocol was immunoSEQ multiplex PCR, while the TCRdb copy is restricted to in-frame clones and leaves out a portion. Of under 130,000 clones listed, roughly 84% are singletons. The sample was peripheral blood. These receptors originate from a human donor in a cohort sampled during active COVID-19.

The chain recombines TRBV9 with TRBJ2-7; tentatively, D is TRBD2 (6 bases). V was pared by 3 bases and J by 0 bases, with 13 bases between. This CDR3 is built from 15 residues. CDR1 and CDR2 (germline): SGDLS, YYNGEE. CDR3 sequence reads: CASSEGGPSSYEQYF. The CDR3 coding sequence is TGTGCCAGCAGCGAGGGAGGCCCAAGCTCCTACGAGCAGTACTTC.

V and J are TRBV5-1 and TRBJ2-5; D is possibly TRBD2 (5 bases). Trimming took 5 bases from V and 2 from J, leaving 16 bases between them. The CDR3 has 15 residues. Germline CDR1 and CDR2: SGHRS and YFSETQ. The CDR3, as DNA: TGCGCCAGCAGAGTACAGCCGACGGGGCAAGAGACCCAGTACTTC. Translation gives CASRVQPTGQETQYF.

The CDR3 sequence: CASSLGEDQPQHF. Here the CDR3 DNA reads TGTGCCAGCAGCTTAGGAGAGGATCAGCCCCAGCATTTT. The chain combines TRBV7-2 with TRBJ1-5; D is unresolved. CDR1 and CDR2 from the germline V gene are SGHTA and FQGNSA. With 1 base removed from V and 5 bases from J, the gap between germline ends came to 6 bases. The CDR3 has 13 amino acids.

The genes are TRBV7-6 and TRBJ2-6; D is undetermined. V was cut by 5 bases and J by 2 bases, with 13 bases left in between. Germline V gene data show CDR1 as SGHVS and CDR2 as FNYEAQ. The CDR3 totals 16 residues. CDR3 sequence reads: CASSALSVPGANVLTF. The CDR3 coding sequence is TGTGCCAGCAGCGCCCTGTCGGTCCCTGGGGCCAACGTCCTGACTTTC. The full variable domain, in which reference TRBV7-6 and TRBJ2-6 provide the parts outside the CDR3, is GAGVSQSPRYKVTKRGQDVALRCDPISGHVSLYWYRQALGQGPEFLTYFNYEAQQDKSGLPNDRFSAERPEGSISTLTIQRTEQRDSAMYRCASSALSVPGANVLTFGAGSRLTVL.

The V gene is TRBV10-2, the J gene TRBJ1-1, with D perhaps matching TRBD1 (6 bases). The V gene lost 6 bases and the J gene lost 1 base, with 15 bases spanning the gap. Germline loops: CDR1 WSHSY, CDR2 SAAADI. This CDR3 has 15 amino acids. The CDR3 here is CASREYGQTNTEAFF. The CDR3, as DNA: TGCGCCAGCAGGGAATACGGACAGACGAACACTGAAGCTTTCTTT.

The gene calls are TRBV2 and TRBJ1-2; no definite D call. Trimming left V 4 bases short and J 4 bases short, with 10 bases between. The CDR3 loop spans 13 amino acids. Per germline, CDR1 SNHLY and CDR2 FYNNEI. In DNA form, the CDR3 reads TGTGCCAGCAGTGTTCAGGTTTTCTATGGCTACACCTTC. It codes for CASSVQVFYGYTF. The complete variable domain, with remaining parts taken from reference TRBV2 and TRBJ1-2, reads EPEVTQTPSHQVTQMGQEVILRCVPISNHLYFYWYRQILGQKVEFLVSFYNNEISEKSEIFDDQFSVERPDGSNFTLKIRSTKLEDSAMYFCASSVQVFYGYTFGSGTRLTVV.

The chain is built from TRBV9 and TRBJ1-1; 8 bases agree with TRBD1. CDR1 is SGDLS and CDR2 is YYNGEE in the germline V gene. The CDR3 covers 16 residues. The ends lost 3 bases at V and 1 base at J; junction bases unmatched: 8. The CDR3 region is CASSATRDRRNTEAFF. The CDR3 nucleotides are TGTGCCAGCAGCGCAACGCGGGACAGGAGGAACACTGAAGCTTTCTTT.

V and J are TRBV11-2 and TRBJ1-4; D remains ambiguous. The CDR3 covers 14 residues. The V end was cut by 3 bases, the J end by 8 bases, with 13 bases between. Germline V gives CDR1 SGHAT, CDR2 FQNNGV. In DNA form, the CDR3 reads TGTGCCAGCAGCTTTTCGCGGTGGAACGAAAAACTGTTTTTT. As protein: CASSFSRWNEKLFF. The full variable domain, with the rest looked up from reference TRBV11-2 and TRBJ1-4, is EAGVAQSPRYKIIEKRQSVAFWCNPISGHATLYWYQQILGQGPKLLIQFQNNGVVDDSQLPKDRFSAERLKGVDSTLKIQPAKLEDSAVYLCASSFSRWNEKLFFGSGTQLSVL.

This chain uses TRBV7-9 with TRBJ1-1; unclear D gene. The V and J ends lost 4 bases and 8 bases respectively, with 17 bases between them. Germline loops: CDR1 SEHNR, CDR2 FQNEAQ (reference sequence). The CDR3 is 14 residues long. CDR3 DNA sequence: TGTGCCAGCAGCTCCCAACTAGCAGAGACCGAAGCTTTCTTT. Translating gives CASSSQLAETEAFF.

The chain carries TRBV30 and TRBJ2-7; no firm D call. This CDR3 comprises 12 residues. V gave up 2 bases and J gave up 2 bases, with 7 bases separating them. Per the germline V gene, CDR1 is GTSNPN and CDR2 is SVGIG (reference sequence). DNA of the CDR3: TGTGCCTGGAGTTCAGGTCCCTACGAGCAGTACTTC. Amino acids: CAWSSGPYEQYF. The full variable domain, completed using reference TRBV30 and TRBJ2-7, is SQTIHQWPATLVQPVGSPLSLECTVEGTSNPNLYWYRQAAGRGLQLLFYSVGIGQISSEVPQNLSASRPQDRQFILSSKKLLLSDSGFYLCAWSSGPYEQYFGPGTRLTVT.

J is TRBJ1-3 and V is TRBV3-1 (or the pseudogene TRBV3-2), with a tentative D call TRBD1 (5 bases). Trimming left V 2 bases short and J 0 bases short, with 8 bases between. The CDR3 runs 15 residues. From germline, CDR1 is LGHDT and CDR2 YNNKEL (reference sequence). This CDR3 is CASSQQGPSGNTIYF. The DNA of the CDR3 is TGTGCCAGCAGCCAACAGGGTCCCTCTGGAAACACCATATATTTT.

The chain uses TRBV7-3 and TRBJ1-1; D unclear. Germline CDR1 SGHTA, CDR2 FQGTGA. V dropped 2 bases and J dropped 6 bases, with 10 bases sitting between them. CDR3 length equals 13 residues. CDR3 coding DNA: TGTGCCAGCAGCTTACGAGAGTCCGCTGAAGCTTTCTTT. As protein: CASSLRESAEAFF.

The rearrangement links TRBV4-1 to TRBJ2-4; 7 nucleotides align to TRBD1. CDR3 length equals 15 residues. CDR1 is MGHRA and CDR2 is YSYEKL in the germline V gene. The junction had 5 bases not matched to a gene; V was cut back by 0 bases and J by 6 bases. CDR3 protein: CASSQDWTGGNIQYF. For the CDR3, the DNA is TGCGCCAGCAGCCAAGATTGGACAGGAGGAAACATTCAGTACTTC.